The sequence of this TCR beta chain was determined in a study of response to subunit inactivated influenza vaccine. Study-wide findings and caveats: The study's authors posited that every seasonal influenza vaccination enlists few new T cells.

TCRdb independently ran MiXCR on the RT-PCR reads; one entry per CDR3 protein. The table shows 500,000 to 600,000 distinct CDR3 sequences, with 14% occurring only once. V lost 6 bases, J lost 2 bases, and 4 bases stayed unmatched. The CDR3 runs 13 residues. The germline gives CDR1 SGHTA, CDR2 FQGNSA. In its sample, this clonotype was seen many times. Its specificity is not known. The origin of this receptor is a man aged 45-60 years who received an inactivated influenza vaccine. The starting material was PBMCs from blood, obtained roughly 12 days after vaccination. The V gene is TRBV7-2, the J gene TRBJ2-7; TRBD1 matches 7 bases. In DNA, the CDR3 is TGTGCCAGCAGTTCGGGACAGACCTACGAGCAGTACTTC. This gives the protein CASSSGQTYEQYF.